This T cell receptor (beta chain) appears in the sequencing data of a study of beta chain features in type 1 diabetes. Every donor provided one heparinised blood draw, which averaged around 110 mL. As every portion of the isolated RNA was reverse transcribed, the sequencing read expressed TCRB transcripts. Average reads for naive, central memory and regulatory T cell samples were roughly 3.4 million. Sequencing used immunoSEQ multiplex PCR; TCRdb keeps in-frame clones, though not all of them. The sample lists about 930,000 clones; roughly 15% were seen once. Study results and caveats: PCR might show a preference for shorter templates, equally across patients and controls. Cells with high TCR expression could be over-represented by cDNA sequencing.

V lost 8 bases, J lost 4 bases, and 17 bases lay in between. The CDR3 contains 14 residues. Germline lookup yields CDR1 LNHDA and CDR2 SQIVND (reference sequence). As for this clone: Its antigen is undetermined.

This TCR was recovered from a woman between 18 and 30 years old in good health. Sequenced: naive CD4+ T cells from blood. The chain is built from TRBV19 and TRBJ2-5; D perhaps matches TRBD2 (5 bases). The CDR3 DNA reads as TGTGCCAGTCGGGTGGATCCGAGCGGAGAGACCCAGTACTTC. It yields the protein CASRVDPSGETQYF. Looking up the rest from reference TRBV19 and TRBJ2-5 gives the full variable domain: DGGITQSPKYLFRKEGQNVTLSCEQNLNHDAMYWYRQDPGQGLRLIYYSQIVNDFQKGDIAEGYSVSREKKESFPLTVTSAQKNPTAFYLCASRVDPSGETQYFGPGTRLLVL.